This T cell receptor beta chain emerged from a study of blood T cell repertoires in COVID-19. Study-level background: Some COVID-19 samples were acute and others convalescent; all came from the United States, Italy and Spain. Sample material is recorded as cDNA or gDNA derived from T cells, B-cell-depleted T cells, or PBMCs.

Trimming took 6 bases from V and 2 from J; bases not matched to a gene: 6. CDR1 and CDR2 from the germline V gene are LNHDA and SQIVND (reference sequence). CDR3 size: 14 residues. Under the authors' procedure: From reference gene primer amplification, estimates of nucleated cell counts were derived. Clones were read by immunoSEQ multiplex PCR, and TCRdb kept only the in-frame ones, dropping some. The V and J calls and the clone size are those of that table, but D and trimming were determined from the DNA. The sample includes some 200,000 clones, approximately 84% of them seen just once. Sequenced input: peripheral blood. The sequence derives from a woman older than 75 with COVID-19, enrolled during active disease. V usage is TRBV19 and J usage is TRBJ1-2; 7 positions match TRBD1. CDR3 sequence reads: CASRRAGGNYGYTF. The CDR3 nucleotides are TGTGCCAGTAGGCGGGCAGGGGGAAACTATGGCTACACCTTC. The full variable domain, rest sourced from reference TRBV19 and TRBJ1-2, is DGGITQSPKYLFRKEGQNVTLSCEQNLNHDAMYWYRQDPGQGLRLIYYSQIVNDFQKGDIAEGYSVSREKKESFPLTVTSAQKNPTAFYLCASRRAGGNYGYTFGSGTRLTVV.